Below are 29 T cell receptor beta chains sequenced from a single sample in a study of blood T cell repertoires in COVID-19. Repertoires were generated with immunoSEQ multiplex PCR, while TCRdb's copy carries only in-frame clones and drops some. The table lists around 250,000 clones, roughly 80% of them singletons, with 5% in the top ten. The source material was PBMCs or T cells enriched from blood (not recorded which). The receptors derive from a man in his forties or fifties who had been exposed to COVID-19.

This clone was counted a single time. The CDR3 bases are TGTGCCAGTAGTCGCTTATCCGGACAGGGATTCGAGCCCCAGCATTTT. It codes for CASSRLSGQGFEPQHF. This chain connects TRBV19 to TRBJ1-5, with 8 bases matching TRBD1. This CDR3 is built from 16 residues. Germline CDR1 is LNHDA and CDR2 is SQIVND (reference sequence). The ends lost 5 bases at V and 8 bases at J; junction bases unmatched: 14.

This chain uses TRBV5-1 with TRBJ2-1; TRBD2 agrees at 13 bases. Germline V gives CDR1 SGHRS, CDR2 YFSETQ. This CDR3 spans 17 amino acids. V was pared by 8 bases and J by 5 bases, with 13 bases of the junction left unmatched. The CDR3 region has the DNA TGCGCCAGTACCGGGACTAGCGGGAAATTGGGCAACAATGAGCAGTTCTTC. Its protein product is CASTGTSGKLGNNEQFF.

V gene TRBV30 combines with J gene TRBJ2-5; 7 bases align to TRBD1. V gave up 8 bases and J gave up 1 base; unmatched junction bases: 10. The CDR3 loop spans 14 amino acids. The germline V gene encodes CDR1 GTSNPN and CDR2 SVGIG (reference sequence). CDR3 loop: CAGQSGGSQETQYF. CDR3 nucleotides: TGTGCCGGACAATCAGGGGGTTCCCAAGAGACCCAGTACTTC.

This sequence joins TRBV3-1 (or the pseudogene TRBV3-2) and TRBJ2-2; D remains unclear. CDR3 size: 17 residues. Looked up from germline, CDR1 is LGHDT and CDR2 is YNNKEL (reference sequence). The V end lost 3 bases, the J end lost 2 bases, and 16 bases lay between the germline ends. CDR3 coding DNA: TGTGCCAGCAGCCACTCGTTCGGTAGCAGTAACACCGGGGAGCTGTTTTTT. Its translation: CASSHSFGSSNTGELFF.

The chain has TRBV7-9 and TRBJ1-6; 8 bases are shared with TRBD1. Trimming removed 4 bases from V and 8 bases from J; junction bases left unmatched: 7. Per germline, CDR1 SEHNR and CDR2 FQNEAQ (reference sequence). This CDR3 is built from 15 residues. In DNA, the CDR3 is TGTGCCAGCAGCTACCTTCCAGGGGGCGATTCACCCCTCCACTTT. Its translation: CASSYLPGGDSPLHF.

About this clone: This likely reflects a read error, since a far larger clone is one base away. The chain's CDR3 is CASSSQGREQYF. Here the CDR3 DNA reads TGTGCCAGCAGCTCACAGGGGCGCGAGCAGTACTTC. The rearrangement uses TRBV5-6 and TRBJ2-7, with 7 bases matching TRBD1. The CDR3 covers 12 residues. Germline V gene lookup returns CDR1 SGHDT and CDR2 YYEEEE. Losses at the gene ends were 3 bases for V and 6 bases for J; bases not matched to a gene: 3.

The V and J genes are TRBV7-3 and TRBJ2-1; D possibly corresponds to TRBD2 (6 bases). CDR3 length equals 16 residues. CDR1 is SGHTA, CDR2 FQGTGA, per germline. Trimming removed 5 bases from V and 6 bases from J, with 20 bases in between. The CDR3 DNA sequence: TGTGCCAGCAGCCTTCACGGGACTCATCGGACCAATGAGCAGTTCTTC. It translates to CASSLHGTHRTNEQFF.

The CDR3 loop reads CSGPRGYWGGAQYF. In nucleotides, the CDR3 is TGCAGCGGTCCCAGGGGTTATTGGGGGGGAGCCCAGTACTTC. The gene calls are TRBV29-1 and TRBJ2-5; possible D gene TRBD2, 7 bases. With 7 bases removed from V and 9 bases from J, the gap between germline ends came to 24 bases. Per germline, CDR1 SQVTM and CDR2 ANQGSEA. The CDR3 is made up of 14 amino acids.

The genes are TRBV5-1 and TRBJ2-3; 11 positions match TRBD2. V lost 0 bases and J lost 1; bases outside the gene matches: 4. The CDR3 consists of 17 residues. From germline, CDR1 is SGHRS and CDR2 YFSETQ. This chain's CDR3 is CASSLDLAGGGTDTQYF. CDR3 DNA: TGCGCCAGCAGCTTGGACCTAGCGGGAGGCGGCACAGATACGCAGTATTTT. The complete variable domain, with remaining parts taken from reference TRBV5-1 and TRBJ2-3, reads KAGVTQTPRYLIKTRGQQVTLSCSPISGHRSVSWYQQTPGQGLQFLFEYFSETQRNKGNFPGRFSGRQFSNSRSEMNVSTLELGDSALYLCASSLDLAGGGTDTQYFGPGTRLTVL.

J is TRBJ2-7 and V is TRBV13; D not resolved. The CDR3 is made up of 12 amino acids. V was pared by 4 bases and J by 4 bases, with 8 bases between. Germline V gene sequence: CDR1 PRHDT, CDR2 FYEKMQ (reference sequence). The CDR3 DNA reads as TGTGCCAGCAGCTCCCAGGCTTACGAGCAGTACTTC. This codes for CASSSQAYEQYF.

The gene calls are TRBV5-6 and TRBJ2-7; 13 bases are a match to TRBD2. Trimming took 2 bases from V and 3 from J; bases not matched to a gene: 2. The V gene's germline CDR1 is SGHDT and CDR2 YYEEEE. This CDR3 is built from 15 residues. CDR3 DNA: TGTGCCAGCAGCTTCGGACTAGCGGGAGACTACGAGCAGTACTTC. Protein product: CASSFGLAGDYEQYF.

CDR3 in amino acids: CASSQVGDNSPLHF. The CDR3 DNA follows: TGTGCCAGCAGCCAAGTTGGAGACAATTCACCCCTCCACTTT. V and J are TRBV3-1 (or the pseudogene TRBV3-2) and TRBJ1-6; D is unresolved. Germline V gene lookup returns CDR1 LGHDT and CDR2 YNNKEL (reference sequence). V lost 1 base and J lost 7, with 8 bases in between. The CDR3 sequence is 14 residues long.

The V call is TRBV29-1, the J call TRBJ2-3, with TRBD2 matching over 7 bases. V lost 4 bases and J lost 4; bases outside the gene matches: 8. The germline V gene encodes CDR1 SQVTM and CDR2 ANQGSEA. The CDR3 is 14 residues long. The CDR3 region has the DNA TGCAGCGTTGCGGGGTCTAGCGGACCAGATACGCAGTATTTT. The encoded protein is CSVAGSSGPDTQYF.

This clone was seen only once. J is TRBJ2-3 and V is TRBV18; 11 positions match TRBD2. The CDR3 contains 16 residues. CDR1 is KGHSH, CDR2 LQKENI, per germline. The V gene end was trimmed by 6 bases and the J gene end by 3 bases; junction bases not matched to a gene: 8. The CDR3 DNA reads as TGTGCCAGCTCTCCATTAGCGGGAGGGCTGACAGATACGCAGTATTTT. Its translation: CASSPLAGGLTDTQYF.

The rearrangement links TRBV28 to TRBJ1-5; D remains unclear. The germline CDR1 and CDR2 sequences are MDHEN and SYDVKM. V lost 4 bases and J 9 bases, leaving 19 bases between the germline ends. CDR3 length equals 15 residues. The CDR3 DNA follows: TGTGCCAGCAGTTCGCCCACTAGACCGTCGGGGCCCCAGCATTTT. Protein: CASSSPTRPSGPQHF.

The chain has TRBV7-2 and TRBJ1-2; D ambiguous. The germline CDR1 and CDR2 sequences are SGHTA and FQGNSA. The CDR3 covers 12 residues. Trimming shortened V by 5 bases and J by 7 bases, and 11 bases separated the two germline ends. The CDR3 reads CASSTDFSGYTF. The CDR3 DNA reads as TGTGCCAGCAGCACGGACTTTTCTGGCTACACCTTC.

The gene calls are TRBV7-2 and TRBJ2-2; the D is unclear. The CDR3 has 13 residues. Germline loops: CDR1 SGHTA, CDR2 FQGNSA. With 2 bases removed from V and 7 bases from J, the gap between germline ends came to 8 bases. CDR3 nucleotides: TGTGCCAGCAGCTTATCCCGTATCGGGGAGCTGTTTTTT. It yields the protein CASSLSRIGELFF.

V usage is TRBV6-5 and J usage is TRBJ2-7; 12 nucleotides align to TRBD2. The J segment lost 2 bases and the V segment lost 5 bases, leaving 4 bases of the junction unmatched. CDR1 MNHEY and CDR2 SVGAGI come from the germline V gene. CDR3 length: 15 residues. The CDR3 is CASSPLAGGTYEQYF. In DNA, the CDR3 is TGTGCCAGCAGTCCTCTAGCGGGAGGGACCTACGAGCAGTACTTC.

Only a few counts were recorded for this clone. Here the CDR3 DNA reads TGTGCCTGCGCTACAGGGGCCCTTGTGACTTCTGGCTACACCTTC. Translating it yields CACATGALVTSGYTF. V and J are TRBV30 and TRBJ1-2, with 7 positions matching TRBD1. The germline CDR1 and CDR2 sequences are GTSNPN and SVGIG (reference sequence). Trimming cost V 6 bases and J 7 bases; bases outside gene matches: 17. The CDR3 is made up of 15 amino acids.

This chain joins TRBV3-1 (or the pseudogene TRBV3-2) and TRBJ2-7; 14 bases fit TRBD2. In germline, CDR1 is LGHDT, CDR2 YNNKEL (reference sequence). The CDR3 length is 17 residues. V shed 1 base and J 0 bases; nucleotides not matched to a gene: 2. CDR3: CASSQGLAGGLSYEQYF. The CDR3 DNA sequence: TGTGCCAGCAGCCAAGGACTAGCGGGAGGGCTCTCCTACGAGCAGTACTTC.

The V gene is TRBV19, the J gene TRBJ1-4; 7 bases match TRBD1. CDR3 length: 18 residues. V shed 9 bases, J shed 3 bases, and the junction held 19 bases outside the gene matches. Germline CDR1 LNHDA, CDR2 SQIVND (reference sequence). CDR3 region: CASRGTDPLGASNEKLFF. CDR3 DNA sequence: TGTGCCAGCAGGGGGACTGACCCCCTCGGAGCATCTAATGAAAAACTGTTTTTT.

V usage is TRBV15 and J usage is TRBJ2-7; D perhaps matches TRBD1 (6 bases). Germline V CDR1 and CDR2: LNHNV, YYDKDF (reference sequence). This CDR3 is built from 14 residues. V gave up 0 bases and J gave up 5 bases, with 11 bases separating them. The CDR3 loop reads CATSRDRGYNEQYF. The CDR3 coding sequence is TGTGCCACCAGCAGAGACAGGGGTTATAACGAGCAGTACTTC.

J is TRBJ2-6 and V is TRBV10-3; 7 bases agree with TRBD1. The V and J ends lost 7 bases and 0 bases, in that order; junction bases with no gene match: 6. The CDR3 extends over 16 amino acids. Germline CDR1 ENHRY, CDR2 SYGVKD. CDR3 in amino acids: CAIKKDRTSGANVLTF. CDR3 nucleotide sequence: TGTGCCATCAAAAAGGACAGGACCTCTGGGGCCAACGTCCTGACTTTC.

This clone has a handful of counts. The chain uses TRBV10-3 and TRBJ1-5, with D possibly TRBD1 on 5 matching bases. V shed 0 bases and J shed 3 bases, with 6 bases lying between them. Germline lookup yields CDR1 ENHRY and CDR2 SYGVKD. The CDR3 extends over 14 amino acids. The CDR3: CAISESTDNQPQHF. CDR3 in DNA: TGTGCCATCAGTGAGTCGACAGACAATCAGCCCCAGCATTTT.

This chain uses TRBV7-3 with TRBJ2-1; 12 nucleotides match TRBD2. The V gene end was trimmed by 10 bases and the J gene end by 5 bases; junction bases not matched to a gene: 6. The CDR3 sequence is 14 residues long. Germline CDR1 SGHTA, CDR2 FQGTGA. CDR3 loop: CATGRTSGNNEQFF. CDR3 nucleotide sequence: TGTGCCACCGGGAGGACTAGCGGGAACAATGAGCAGTTCTTC. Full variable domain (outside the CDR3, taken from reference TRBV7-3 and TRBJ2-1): GAGVSQTPSNKVTEKGKYVELRCDPISGHTALYWYRQSLGQGPEFLIYFQGTGAADDSGLPNDRFFAVRPEGSVSTLKIQRTERGDSAVYLCATGRTSGNNEQFFGPGTRLTVL.

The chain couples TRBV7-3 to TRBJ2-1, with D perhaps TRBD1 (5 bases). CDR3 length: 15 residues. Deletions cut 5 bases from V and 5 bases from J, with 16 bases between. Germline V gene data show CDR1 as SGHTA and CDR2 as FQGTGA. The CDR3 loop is CASSEGQGFHNEQFF. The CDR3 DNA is TGTGCCAGCAGCGAAGGGCAGGGATTCCACAATGAGCAGTTCTTC.

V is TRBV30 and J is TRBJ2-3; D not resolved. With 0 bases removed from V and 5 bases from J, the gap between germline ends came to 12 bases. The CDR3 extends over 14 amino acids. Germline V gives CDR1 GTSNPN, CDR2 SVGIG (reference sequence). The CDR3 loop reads CAWSVSTYGDTQYF. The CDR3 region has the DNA TGTGCCTGGAGTGTATCCACATATGGAGATACGCAGTATTTT.

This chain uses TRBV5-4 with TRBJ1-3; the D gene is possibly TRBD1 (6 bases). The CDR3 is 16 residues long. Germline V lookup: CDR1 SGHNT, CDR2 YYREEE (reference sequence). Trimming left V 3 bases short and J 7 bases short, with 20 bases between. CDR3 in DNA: TGTGCCAGCAGCTCTGGAGGGGGGGCCCCCCCTAACACCATATATTTT. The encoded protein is CASSSGGGAPPNTIYF.

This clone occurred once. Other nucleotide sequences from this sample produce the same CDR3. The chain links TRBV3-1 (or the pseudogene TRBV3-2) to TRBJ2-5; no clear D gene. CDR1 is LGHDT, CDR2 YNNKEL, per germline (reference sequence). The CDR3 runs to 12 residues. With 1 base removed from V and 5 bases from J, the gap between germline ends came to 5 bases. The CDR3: CASSQVLETQYF. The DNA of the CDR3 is TGTGCCAGCAGCCAAGTTCTTGAGACCCAGTACTTC.